Listed here is a single TCR beta chain. No antigen is known for it. Recipient blood drawn about 28 days pretransplant and days 30, 100, 180 after. The assay was immunoSEQ multiplex PCR, and TCRdb's table has in-frame clones only and misses some. The repertoire holds about 10,000 clones, with roughly three quarters as singletons. This entry belongs to a study of T cell clonotyping in hematopoietic cell transplantation. General study points: Without cell sorting, CD4 versus CD8 contributions remain unresolved.

The CDR3 is made up of 12 amino acids. Germline CDR1 PRHDT, CDR2 FYEKMQ (reference sequence). Trimming took 3 bases from V and 10 from J, leaving 13 bases between them. The source material was PBMCs, sampled 30 days after allogeneic stem cell transplant. The source is a female patient aged 40-49 years who had an allogeneic stem cell transplant from a related donor, so T cells may come from the graft donor. Some clones in this sample may be carry-over from other donors' samples. The rearrangement uses TRBV13 and TRBJ2-7; D is unresolved. The CDR3 sequence is CASSFSSPTQYF. The CDR3 nucleotides are TGTGCCAGCAGCTTTTCCTCCCCTACTCAGTACTTC.